Described below is a single T cell receptor beta chain sequence and its context. The antigen is undetermined. Unrecorded immune exposures were likely, despite nominal health at sampling. The CDR3 loop spans 18 amino acids. Germline V lookup: CDR1 SGHTS, CDR2 YDEGEE. Trimming removed 3 bases from V and 4 bases from J; junction bases left unmatched: 14. The sample is drawn from a study of cytomegalovirus exposure and HLA in healthy donors. General study points: A later analysis revealed that TCR association rates differed between HLA loci, peaking at DRB1 and bottoming out at HLA-C. In a later analysis, donors in an Asian-associated ancestry cluster reportedly had fewer N-insertions in productive TCRs than the cohort mean.

The study ran its PCR with 60 Vbeta and 13 Jbeta primers. Sequencing was performed with immunoSEQ multiplex PCR; in TCRdb, only in-frame clones are kept and a portion is missing. The sample yields approximately 110,000 clones, of which the top ten take up around 2.7%. This sequence joins TRBV5-8 and TRBJ2-1; 9 bases are a match to TRBD2. This sequence originates from a man aged 25 to 45 in good health and CMV-seronegative. Sequencing was carried out using PBMCs. Here the CDR3 reads CASSSQFETSGLYNEQFF. In DNA form, the CDR3 reads TGTGCCAGCAGCTCGCAGTTTGAGACTAGCGGACTTTACAATGAGCAGTTCTTC.